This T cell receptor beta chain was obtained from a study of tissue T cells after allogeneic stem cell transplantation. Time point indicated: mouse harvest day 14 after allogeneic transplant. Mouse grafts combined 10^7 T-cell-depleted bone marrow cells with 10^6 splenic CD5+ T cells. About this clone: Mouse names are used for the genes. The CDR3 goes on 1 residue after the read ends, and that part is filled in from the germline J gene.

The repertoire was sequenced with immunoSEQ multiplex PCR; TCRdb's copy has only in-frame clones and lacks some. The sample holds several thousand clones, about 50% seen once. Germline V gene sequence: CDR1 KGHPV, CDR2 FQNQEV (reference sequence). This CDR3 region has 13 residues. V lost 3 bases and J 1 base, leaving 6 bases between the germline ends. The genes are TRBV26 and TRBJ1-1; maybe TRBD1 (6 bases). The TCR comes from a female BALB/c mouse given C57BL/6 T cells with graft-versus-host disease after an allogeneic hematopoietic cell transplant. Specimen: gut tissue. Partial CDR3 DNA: TGTGCCAGCAGTCTACAGGGAAACACAGAAGTCTTC. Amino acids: CASSLQGNTEVF. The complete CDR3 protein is CASSLQGNTEVFF. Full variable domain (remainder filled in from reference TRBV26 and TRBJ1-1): NSKVIQTPRYLVKGQGQKAKMRCIPEKGHPVVFWYQQNKNNEFKFLINFQNQEVLQQIDMTEKRFSAECPSNSPCSLEIQSSEAGDSALYLCASSLQGNTEVFFGKGTRLTVV.